The 15 T cell receptor gamma chains below come from one sample, sequenced in a study of γδ T cells in repeated Plasmodium falciparum infection. TCRdb re-called the multiplex PCR reads through CATT. The data show 25,000 to 35,000 gamma-chain clones, 1.4% to 1.5% seen once. Gammadelta T cells were flow-sorted from PBMC into Vgamma9/Vdelta2+ and Vdelta2-negative populations for bulk analysis. Sequenced material: gamma-delta T cells from blood. The receptors come from a pool of human donors (malaria-infected and uninfected, not separated).

This clone is medium-sized (0.01 to 0.1%) in the sample. Being one base from a much bigger clone, this may be a read error. The identical CDR3 is also encoded by other nucleotide sequences in the sample. The rearrangement links TRGV9 to TRGJP. Germline CDR1 is GITISATS and CDR2 is ISYDGTV (reference sequence). The CDR3 covers 15 residues. With 4 bases clipped from V and 6 bases from J, the junction kept 3 bases outside the gene matches. The CDR3 DNA sequence: TGTGCCTTGTGGGACCGAGAGTTGGGCAAAAAAATCAAGGTATTT. Translated, it gives CALWDRELGKKIKVF.

This clone appeared a few times. V gene TRGV4 combines with J gene TRGJP2. Assignment of the J gene here rests on matching the DNA to germline, because TCRdb gives none. Germline CDR1 EGSTGY, CDR2 YDSYTSSV. Trimming cost V 0 bases and J 5 bases; bases outside gene matches: 6. CDR3 length: 15 residues. The CDR3: CATWDGPKSDWIKTF. The CDR3 DNA reads as TGTGCCACCTGGGATGGGCCCAAGAGTGATTGGATCAAGACGTTT.

This clone was seen more than once but under ten times. TCRdb's protein, taken from a much larger clone, differs from this DNA's translation at residue 12, likely owing to a read error; the protein displayed comes from the DNA. The V gene is TRGV3; the J gene was not called. This CDR3 is built from 14 residues. From germline, CDR1 is VTNTFY and CDR2 YDVSTARD (reference sequence). CDR3 loop: CATWDRLFDWIRTF. In DNA, the CDR3 is TGTGCCACCTGGGACAGGCTCTTTGATTGGATCAGGACGTTT.

This clone was seen only a few times. The protein TCRdb lists belongs to a much larger clone and differs from this DNA's translation at residue 4, which points to a read error; the protein shown is made from the DNA. This sequence joins TRGV4 and TRGJ1 or TRGJ2. The J gene comes from matching the DNA to germline here; TCRdb lacks it. This CDR3 contains 14 residues. Per germline, CDR1 EGSTGY and CDR2 YDSYTSSV. This CDR3 is CATRDGPLRYKKLF. Written as DNA, the CDR3 is TGTGCCACCCGGGATGGGCCCCTTAGGTATAAGAAACTCTTT.

This clone appeared many times. The protein TCRdb lists belongs to a much larger clone and differs from this DNA's translation at residue 5, which points to a read error; the protein shown is made from the DNA. V and J are TRGV3 and TRGJ1 or TRGJ2. The CDR3 loop spans 12 amino acids. V lost 6 bases and J lost 1; bases outside the gene matches: 3. Germline V gene data show CDR1 as VTNTFY and CDR2 as YDVSTARD (reference sequence). The CDR3 DNA follows: TGTGCCACCTGGCGCAATTATTATAAGAAACTCTTT. It is translated as CATWRNYYKKLF.

This clone was recorded at least ten times. The protein in TCRdb stems from a much larger clone and differs at residue 7 from this DNA's translation, likely a read error; here the protein is translated from the DNA. This rearrangement joins TRGV9 to TRGJP. No J gene was available from TCRdb, and it was assigned here by a germline match of the DNA. Germline CDR1 is GITISATS and CDR2 is ISYDGTV (reference sequence). This CDR3 region has 18 residues. The ends lost 0 bases at V and 9 bases at J; junction bases unmatched: 11. The CDR3 loop reads CALWEVHSPRLGKKIKVF. Here the CDR3 DNA reads TGTGCCTTGTGGGAGGTGCATAGCCCAAGGTTGGGCAAAAAAATCAAGGTATTT.

About this clone: The likely explanation is a read error, given a far larger clone one base away. This rearrangement joins TRGV9 to TRGJP. The J gene, missing from TCRdb, was assigned here through DNA to germline matching. Looked up from germline, CDR1 is GITISATS and CDR2 is ISYDGTV (reference sequence). The CDR3 loop spans 18 amino acids. CDR3 amino acids: CALWEVQGQELGKKIKVF. The CDR3, as DNA: TGTGCCCTGTGGGAGGTGCAGGGGCAAGAGTTGGGCAAAAAAATCAAGGTATTT.

Turning to this clone: A single base is all that separates this from a far larger clone, so a read error is likely. The sample holds other DNA sequences that translate to the same CDR3. J gene calling gave no result, while the V gene is TRGV9. This CDR3 contains 17 residues. The germline V gene has CDR1 GITISATS and CDR2 ISYDGTV (reference sequence). DNA for the CDR3: TGTGCCTTGTGGGAGCAATTTACAGAGTTGGGCAAAAAAATCAAGGTGTTT. Translation: CALWEQFTELGKKIKVF.

In the case of this clone: It differs at one base from a far larger clone, so likely a read error. The same CDR3 is also encoded by other DNA sequences in this sample. This chain joins TRGV9 and TRGJ1 or TRGJ2. TCRdb gives no J gene; it was assigned here by matching the DNA to germline. The germline V gene has CDR1 GITISATS and CDR2 ISYDGTV (reference sequence). The V and J ends lost 4 bases and 10 bases, in that order; junction bases with no gene match: 7. There are 11 residues in the CDR3. CDR3 residues: CALWEQRKKLF. In DNA, the CDR3 is TGTGCCTTGTGGGAACAAAGGAAGAAACTCTTT.

There are a few counts of this clone. This DNA translates differently at residue 3 from the TCRdb protein, which is that of a much larger clone; a read error is likely, and the protein shown is the DNA's own translation. The chain links TRGV9 to TRGJ1 or TRGJ2. No J segment appears in TCRdb, so it was assigned here by matching the sequence to germline. The CDR3 spans 14 residues. The germline V gene encodes CDR1 GITISATS and CDR2 ISYDGTV (reference sequence). The CDR3 spells CAMWEETNYYKKLF. In DNA form, the CDR3 reads TGTGCCATGTGGGAGGAGACGAATTATTATAAGAAACTCTTT.

With respect to this clone: Translating this DNA gives a protein that differs at residue 6 from the TCRdb one, which belongs to a much larger clone; a read error is likely, and the protein shown is this translation. The genes are TRGV5 and TRGJP1. TCRdb lists no J gene, so it was determined here by aligning the DNA to germline. Germline CDR1 and CDR2: VINAFY and YDVSNSKD. This CDR3 contains 18 residues. V trimming: 3 bases; J trimming: 0 bases; junction bases outside the gene matches: 13. CDR3 bases: TGTGCCACCTGGGACGGGGACCTACTTAATACCACTGGTTGGTTCAAGATATTT. Encoded protein: CATWDGDLLNTTGWFKIF.

This clone was seen ten or more times. Within the sample, other DNA sequences also encode this same CDR3. The chain has TRGV8 and TRGJ1 or TRGJ2. Germline V lookup: CDR1 VENAVY, CDR2 YDSYNSRV. The V segment lost 2 bases and the J segment 3 bases; nucleotides outside the gene matches: 7. The CDR3 extends over 14 amino acids. CDR3 sequence: CATWDIDLYYKKLF. The CDR3, as DNA: TGTGCCACCTGGGATATAGACCTTTATTATAAGAAACTCTTT.

This clone was picked up a small number of times. TCRdb lists the protein of a much larger clone for this DNA, which differs at residue 6, so this is likely a read error; the protein given here is translated from the DNA itself. The chain carries TRGV9 and TRGJ1 or TRGJ2. The J gene is not listed in TCRdb, so it was assigned here from a DNA match to germline. Germline CDR1 and CDR2: GITISATS and ISYDGTV (reference sequence). V was clipped by 6 bases and J by 4 bases; unmatched bases: 6. The CDR3 sequence is 12 residues long. The CDR3 reads CALWKQYYKKLF. In nucleotides, the CDR3 is TGTGCCTTGTGGAAACAGTATTATAAGAAACTCTTT.

About this clone: A far larger clone is only one base removed, so a read error is likely. The genes are TRGV4 and TRGJP2. The J gene, not given by TCRdb, was assigned here from a germline match of the nucleotide sequence. V shed 2 bases and J 8 bases; nucleotides not matched to a gene: 5. The CDR3 sequence is 13 residues long. The germline CDR1 and CDR2 sequences are EGSTGY and YDSYTSSV. CDR3 nucleotide sequence: TGTGCCACCTGGGATGCCAGCGATTGGATCAAGACGTTT. Translation: CATWDASDWIKTF.

This clone was counted ten times or more. The chain couples TRGV5 to TRGJ1 or TRGJ2. The CDR3 spans 13 residues. Losses at the gene ends were 0 bases for V and 7 bases for J; bases not matched to a gene: 6. Germline values: CDR1 VINAFY, CDR2 YDVSNSKD. This chain's CDR3 is CATWDRWVYKKLF. In DNA form, the CDR3 reads TGTGCCACCTGGGACAGGTGGGTCTATAAGAAACTCTTT.